This T cell receptor (beta chain) was found in a study of monozygotic twins with inflammatory bowel disease. Sampling involved one blood draw (under 2.7 ml) for every donor. Investigators extracted total RNA from whole blood and did not sort T cells. UMIs incorporating a 6-nucleotide sample barcode were appended by means of template switching. TCRdb re-called the 5' RACE reads; every CDR3 protein appears as one record, without DNA. This sample's table reports under 200,000 distinct CDR3 sequences. The CDR3 covers 14 residues. Germline assignment: CDR1 SGHTA and CDR2 FQGTGA. Input material: blood. The genes are TRBV7-3 and TRBJ1-1. The receptor was isolated from a human donor with ulcerative colitis or Crohn's disease, or a healthy co-twin of an affected twin (not recorded which). The CDR3 here is CASSLKGSNTEAFF.